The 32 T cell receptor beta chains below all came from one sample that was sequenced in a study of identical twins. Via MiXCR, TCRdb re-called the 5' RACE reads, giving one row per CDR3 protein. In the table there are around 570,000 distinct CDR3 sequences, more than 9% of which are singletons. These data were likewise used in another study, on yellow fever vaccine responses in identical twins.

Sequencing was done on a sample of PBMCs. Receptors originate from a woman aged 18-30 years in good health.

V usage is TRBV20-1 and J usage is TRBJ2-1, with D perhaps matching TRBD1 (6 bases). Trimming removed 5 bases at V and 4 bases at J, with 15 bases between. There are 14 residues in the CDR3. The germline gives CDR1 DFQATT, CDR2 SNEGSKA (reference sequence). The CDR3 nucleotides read TGCAGTGCTCCTCCGGGACAACTTTACAATGAGCAGTTCTTC. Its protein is CSAPPGQLYNEQFF.

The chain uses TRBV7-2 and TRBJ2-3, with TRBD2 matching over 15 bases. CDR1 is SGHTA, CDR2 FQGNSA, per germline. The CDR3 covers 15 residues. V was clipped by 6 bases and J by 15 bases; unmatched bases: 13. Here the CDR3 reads CASRPPGTSGGRNYF. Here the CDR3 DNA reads TGTGCCAGCAGACCCCCCGGGACTAGCGGGGGGAGGAATTATTTT.

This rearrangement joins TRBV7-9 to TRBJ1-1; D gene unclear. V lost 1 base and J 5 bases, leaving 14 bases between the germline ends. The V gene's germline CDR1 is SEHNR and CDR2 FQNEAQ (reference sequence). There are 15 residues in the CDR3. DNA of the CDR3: TGTGCCAGCAGCTTAGTGGCGGGTCCTGGGACTGAAGCTTTCTTT. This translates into CASSLVAGPGTEAFF.

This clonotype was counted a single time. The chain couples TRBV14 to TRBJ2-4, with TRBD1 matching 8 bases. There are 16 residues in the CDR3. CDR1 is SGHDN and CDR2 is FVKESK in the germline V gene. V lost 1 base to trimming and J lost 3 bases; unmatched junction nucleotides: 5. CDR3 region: CASSQGTGKGKNIQYF. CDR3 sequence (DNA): TGTGCCAGCAGCCAAGGGACAGGGAAGGGCAAAAACATTCAGTACTTC.

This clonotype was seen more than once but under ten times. The CDR3 coding sequence is TGCAGCGTTGAAGATCAACGGGACACACAAGAGACCCAGTACTTC. The encoded protein is CSVEDQRDTQETQYF. The chain combines TRBV29-1 with TRBJ2-5; tentatively, D is TRBD1 (6 bases). Trimming left V 0 bases short and J 2 bases short, with 13 bases between. The CDR3 covers 15 residues. The germline V gene has CDR1 SQVTM and CDR2 ANQGSEA. The full variable domain, in which reference TRBV29-1 and TRBJ2-5 provide the parts outside the CDR3, is SAVISQKPSRDICQRGTSLTIQCQVDSQVTMMFWYRQQPGQSLTLIATANQGSEATYESGFVIDKFPISRPNLTFSTLTVSNMSPEDSSIYLCSVEDQRDTQETQYFGPGTRLLVL.

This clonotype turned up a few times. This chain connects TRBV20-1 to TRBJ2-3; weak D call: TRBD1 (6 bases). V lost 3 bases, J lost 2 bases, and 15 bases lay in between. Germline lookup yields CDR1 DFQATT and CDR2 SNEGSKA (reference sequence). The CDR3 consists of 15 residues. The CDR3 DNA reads TGCAGTGCTAGGTCGTGGGGGCGCGACACAGATACGCAGTATTTT. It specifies CSARSWGRDTDTQYF.

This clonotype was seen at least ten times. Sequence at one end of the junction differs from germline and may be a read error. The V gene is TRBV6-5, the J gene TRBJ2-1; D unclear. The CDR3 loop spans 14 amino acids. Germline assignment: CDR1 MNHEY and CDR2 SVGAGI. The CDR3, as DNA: TGTGCCAGCAGTTACTCGCAATCGTACAATGAGCAATTCTTC. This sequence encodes CASSYSQSYNEQFF.

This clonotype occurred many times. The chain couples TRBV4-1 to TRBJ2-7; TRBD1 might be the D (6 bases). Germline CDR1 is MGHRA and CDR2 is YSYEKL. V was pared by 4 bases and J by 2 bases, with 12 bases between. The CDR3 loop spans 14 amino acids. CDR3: CASSPGDQPYEQYF. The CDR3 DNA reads TGCGCCAGCAGCCCAGGGGACCAGCCCTACGAGCAGTACTTC.

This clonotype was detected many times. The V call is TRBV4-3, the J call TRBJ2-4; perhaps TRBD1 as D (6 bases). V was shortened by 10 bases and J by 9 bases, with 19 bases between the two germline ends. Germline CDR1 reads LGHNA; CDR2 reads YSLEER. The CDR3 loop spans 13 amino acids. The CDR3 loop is CATKYREVSIQYF. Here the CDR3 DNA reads TGCGCCACAAAGTACAGGGAAGTGAGCATTCAGTACTTC.

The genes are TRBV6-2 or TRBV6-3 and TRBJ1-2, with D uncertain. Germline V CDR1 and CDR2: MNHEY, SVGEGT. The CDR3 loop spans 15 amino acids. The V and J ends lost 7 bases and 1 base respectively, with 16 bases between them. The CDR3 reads CASTVREIDNYGYTF. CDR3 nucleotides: TGTGCCAGCACCGTGAGAGAGATCGATAACTATGGCTACACCTTC.

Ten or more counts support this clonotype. CDR3 protein: CASSQDPQGSYNEQFF. CDR3 nucleotide sequence: TGCGCCAGCAGCCAAGATCCCCAGGGCAGTTACAATGAGCAGTTCTTC. The gene calls are TRBV4-1 and TRBJ2-1; possibly TRBD1 for D (5 bases). The V and J ends lost 0 bases and 4 bases respectively, with 13 bases between them. There are 16 residues in the CDR3. Germline CDR1 is MGHRA and CDR2 is YSYEKL.

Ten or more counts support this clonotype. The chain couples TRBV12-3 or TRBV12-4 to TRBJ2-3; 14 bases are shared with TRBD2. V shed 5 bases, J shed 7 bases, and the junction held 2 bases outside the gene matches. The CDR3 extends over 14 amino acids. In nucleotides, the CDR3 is TGTGCCAGCAGTCGACTAGCGGGAGGGCATACGCAGTATTTT. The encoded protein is CASSRLAGGHTQYF.

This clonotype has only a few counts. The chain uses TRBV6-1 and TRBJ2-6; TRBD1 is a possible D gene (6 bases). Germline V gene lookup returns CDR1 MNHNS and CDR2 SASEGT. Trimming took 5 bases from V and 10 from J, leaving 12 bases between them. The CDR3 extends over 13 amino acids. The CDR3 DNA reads TGTGCCAGCAGTCAACAGGGTCCTAACGTCCTGACTTTC. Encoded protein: CASSQQGPNVLTF.

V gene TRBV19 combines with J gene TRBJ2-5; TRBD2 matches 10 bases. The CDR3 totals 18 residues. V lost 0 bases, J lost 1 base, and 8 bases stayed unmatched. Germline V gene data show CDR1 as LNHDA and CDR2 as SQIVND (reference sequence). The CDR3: CASSIESSLAGVQETQYF. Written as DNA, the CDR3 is TGTGCCAGTAGTATAGAAAGCTCTCTAGCGGGGGTCCAAGAGACCCAGTACTTC.

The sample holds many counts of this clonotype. This CDR3 reads CASSQRRDLNTQYF. CDR3 DNA: TGTGCCAGCAGCCAGCGCCGGGACTTGAATACGCAGTATTTT. V gene TRBV7-2 combines with J gene TRBJ2-3, with a weak D call TRBD2 (6 bases). CDR1 SGHTA and CDR2 FQGNSA come from the germline V gene. Trimming took 5 bases from V and 7 from J, leaving 16 bases between them. CDR3 length: 14 amino acids.

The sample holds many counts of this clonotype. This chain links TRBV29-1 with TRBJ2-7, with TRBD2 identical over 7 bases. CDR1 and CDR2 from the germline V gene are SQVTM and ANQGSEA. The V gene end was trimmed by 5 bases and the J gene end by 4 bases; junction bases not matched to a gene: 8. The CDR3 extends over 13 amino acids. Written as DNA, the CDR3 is TGCAGCGTTCTAGGACTAGACGAGTACGAGCAGTACTTC. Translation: CSVLGLDEYEQYF.

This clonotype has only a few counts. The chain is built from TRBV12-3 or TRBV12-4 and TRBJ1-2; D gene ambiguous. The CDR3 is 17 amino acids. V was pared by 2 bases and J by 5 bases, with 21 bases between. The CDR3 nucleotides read TGTGCCAGCAGTTTACTCGACTCCTCTTACGGGGATTATGGCTACACCTTC. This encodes CASSLLDSSYGDYGYTF.

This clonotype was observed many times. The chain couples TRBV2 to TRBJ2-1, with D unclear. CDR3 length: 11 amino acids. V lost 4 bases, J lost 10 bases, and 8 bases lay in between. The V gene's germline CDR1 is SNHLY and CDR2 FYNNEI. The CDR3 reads CASSAVAEQFF. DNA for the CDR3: TGTGCCAGCAGTGCTGTTGCAGAGCAGTTCTTC.

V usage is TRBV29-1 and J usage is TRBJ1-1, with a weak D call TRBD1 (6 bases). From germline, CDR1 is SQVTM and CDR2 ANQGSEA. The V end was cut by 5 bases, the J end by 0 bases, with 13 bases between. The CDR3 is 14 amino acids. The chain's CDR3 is CSVLGQSLNTEAFF. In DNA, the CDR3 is TGCAGCGTTCTCGGACAGTCCTTGAACACTGAAGCTTTCTTT.

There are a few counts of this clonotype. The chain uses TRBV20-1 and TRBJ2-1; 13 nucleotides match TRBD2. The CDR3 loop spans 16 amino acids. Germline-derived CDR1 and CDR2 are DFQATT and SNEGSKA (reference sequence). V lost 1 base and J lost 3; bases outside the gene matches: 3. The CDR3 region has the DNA TGCAGTGCTAGAGTCCGGACTAGCGGGAGCTACAATGAGCAGTTCTTC. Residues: CSARVRTSGSYNEQFF.

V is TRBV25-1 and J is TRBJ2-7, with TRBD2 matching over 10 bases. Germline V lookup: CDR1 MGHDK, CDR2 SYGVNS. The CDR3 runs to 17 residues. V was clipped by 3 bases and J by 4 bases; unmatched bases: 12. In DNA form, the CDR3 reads TGTGCCAGCAGTGAGATGCTAGCGGGAGAGAATATTTACGAGCAGTACTTC. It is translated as CASSEMLAGENIYEQYF.

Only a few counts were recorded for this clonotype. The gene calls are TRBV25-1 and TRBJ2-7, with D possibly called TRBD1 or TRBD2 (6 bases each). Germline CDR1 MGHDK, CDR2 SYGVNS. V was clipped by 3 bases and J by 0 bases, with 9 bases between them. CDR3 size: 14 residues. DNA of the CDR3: TGTGCCAGCAGTGACGGGGGCCTCTCCTACGAGCAGTACTTC. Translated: CASSDGGLSYEQYF.

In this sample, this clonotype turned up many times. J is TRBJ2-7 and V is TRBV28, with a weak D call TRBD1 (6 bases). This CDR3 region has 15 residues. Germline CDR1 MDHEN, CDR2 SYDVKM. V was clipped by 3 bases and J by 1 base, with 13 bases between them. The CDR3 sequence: CASSLVDRTSYEQYF. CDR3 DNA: TGTGCCAGCAGTTTGGTCGACAGGACGTCCTACGAGCAGTACTTC.

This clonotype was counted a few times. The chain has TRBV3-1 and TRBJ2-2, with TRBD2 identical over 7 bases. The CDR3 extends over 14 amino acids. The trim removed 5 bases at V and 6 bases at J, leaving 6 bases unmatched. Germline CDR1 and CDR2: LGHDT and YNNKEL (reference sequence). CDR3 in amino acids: CASSLGLVPGELFF. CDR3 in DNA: TGTGCCAGCAGCTTAGGACTAGTCCCCGGGGAGCTGTTTTTT.

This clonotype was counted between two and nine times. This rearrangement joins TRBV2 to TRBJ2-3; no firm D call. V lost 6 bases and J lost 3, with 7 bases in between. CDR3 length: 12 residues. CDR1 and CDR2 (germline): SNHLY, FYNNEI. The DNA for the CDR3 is TGTGCCAGCAGACATAATACAGATACGCAGTATTTT. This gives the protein CASRHNTDTQYF.

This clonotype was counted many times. CDR3 amino acids: CASSYSGGLGQPQHF. The CDR3 DNA reads TGTGCCAGCAGTTACTCCGGTGGGCTGGGTCAGCCCCAGCATTTT. The chain joins TRBV6-2 or TRBV6-3 to TRBJ1-5; D is undetermined. Trimming took off 0 bases at V and 6 bases at J, with 12 bases between the two ends. The CDR3 runs 15 residues. CDR1 is MNHEY, CDR2 SVGEGT, per germline.

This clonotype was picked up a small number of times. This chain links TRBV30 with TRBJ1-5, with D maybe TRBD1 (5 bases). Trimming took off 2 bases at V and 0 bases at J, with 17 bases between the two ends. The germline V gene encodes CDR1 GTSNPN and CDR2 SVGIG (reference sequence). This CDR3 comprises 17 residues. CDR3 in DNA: TGTGCCTGGAGTTGGGGACTGACAGAGGATAGCAATCAGCCCCAGCATTTT. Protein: CAWSWGLTEDSNQPQHF.

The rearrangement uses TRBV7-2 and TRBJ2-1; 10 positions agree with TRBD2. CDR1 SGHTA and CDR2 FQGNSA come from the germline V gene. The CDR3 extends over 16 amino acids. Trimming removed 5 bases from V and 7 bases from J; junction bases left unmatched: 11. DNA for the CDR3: TGTGCCAGCAGCGTGAGGCGGGCTAGCGGGAGAAATGAGCAGTTCTTC. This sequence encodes CASSVRRASGRNEQFF. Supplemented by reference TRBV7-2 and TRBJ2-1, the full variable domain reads GAGVSQSPSNKVTEKGKDVELRCDPISGHTALYWYRQSLGQGLEFLIYFQGNSAPDKSGLPSDRFSAERTGGSVSTLTIQRTQQEDSAVYLCASSVRRASGRNEQFFGPGTRLTVL.

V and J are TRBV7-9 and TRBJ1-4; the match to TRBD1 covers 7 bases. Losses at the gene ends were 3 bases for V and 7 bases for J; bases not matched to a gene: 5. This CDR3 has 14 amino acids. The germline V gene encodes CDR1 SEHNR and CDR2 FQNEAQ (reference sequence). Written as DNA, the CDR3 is TGTGCCAGCAGCTTCTACAGGGGTGGTGAAAAACTGTTTTTT. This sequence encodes CASSFYRGGEKLFF.

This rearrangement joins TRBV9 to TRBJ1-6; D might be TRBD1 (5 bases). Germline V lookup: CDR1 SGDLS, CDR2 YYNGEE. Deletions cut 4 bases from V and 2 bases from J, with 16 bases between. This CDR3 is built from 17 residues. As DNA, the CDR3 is TGTGCCAGCAGCCCCAGTCGGGGCGGAACCTATAATTCACCCCTCCACTTT. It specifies CASSPSRGGTYNSPLHF.

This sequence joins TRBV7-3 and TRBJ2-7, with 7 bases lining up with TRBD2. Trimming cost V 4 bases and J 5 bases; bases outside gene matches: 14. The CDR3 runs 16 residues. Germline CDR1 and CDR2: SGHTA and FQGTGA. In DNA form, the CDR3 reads TGTGCCAGCAGCTCTACGGGACTACATCCCCAGCACGAGCAGTACTTC. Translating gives CASSSTGLHPQHEQYF.

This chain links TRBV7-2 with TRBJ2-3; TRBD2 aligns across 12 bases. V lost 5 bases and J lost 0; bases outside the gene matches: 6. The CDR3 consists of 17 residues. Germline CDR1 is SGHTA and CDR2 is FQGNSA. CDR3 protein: CASSPLAGGRSTDTQYF. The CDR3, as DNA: TGTGCCAGCAGCCCCCTAGCGGGAGGGAGGAGCACAGATACGCAGTATTTT.